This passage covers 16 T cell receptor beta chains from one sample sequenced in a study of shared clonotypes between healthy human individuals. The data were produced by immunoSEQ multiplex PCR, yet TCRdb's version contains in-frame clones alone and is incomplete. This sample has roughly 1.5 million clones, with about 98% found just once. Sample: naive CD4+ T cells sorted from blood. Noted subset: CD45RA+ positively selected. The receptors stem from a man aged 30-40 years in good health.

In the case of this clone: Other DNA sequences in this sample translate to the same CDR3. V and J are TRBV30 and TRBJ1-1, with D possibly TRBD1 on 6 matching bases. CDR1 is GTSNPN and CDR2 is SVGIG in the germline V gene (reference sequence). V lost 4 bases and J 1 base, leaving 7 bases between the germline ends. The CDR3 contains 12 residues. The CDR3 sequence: CAWTGANTEAFF. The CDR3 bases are TGTGCCTGGACAGGGGCGAACACTGAAGCTTTCTTT.

CDR3 in amino acids: CASSIGTGRGNIQYF. In nucleotides, the CDR3 is TGTGCCAGTAGTATTGGAACGGGCAGGGGGAACATTCAGTACTTC. The rearrangement links TRBV19 to TRBJ2-4; 7 bases line up with TRBD1. This CDR3 comprises 15 residues. V dropped 3 bases and J dropped 7; count of bases not matched to a gene: 9. From germline, CDR1 is LNHDA and CDR2 SQIVND (reference sequence).

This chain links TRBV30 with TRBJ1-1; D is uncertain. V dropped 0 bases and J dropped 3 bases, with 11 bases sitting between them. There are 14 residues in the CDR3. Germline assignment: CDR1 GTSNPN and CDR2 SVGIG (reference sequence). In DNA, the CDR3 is TGTGCCTGGAGTGTTCTCCCGTTGTACACTGAAGCTTTCTTT. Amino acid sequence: CAWSVLPLYTEAFF.

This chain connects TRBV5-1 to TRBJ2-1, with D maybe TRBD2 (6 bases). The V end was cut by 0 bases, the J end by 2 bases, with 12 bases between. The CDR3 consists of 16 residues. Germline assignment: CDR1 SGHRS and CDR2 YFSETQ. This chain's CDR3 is CASSLGLVAPYNEQFF. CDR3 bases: TGCGCCAGCAGCTTGGGACTAGTCGCCCCCTACAATGAGCAGTTCTTC.

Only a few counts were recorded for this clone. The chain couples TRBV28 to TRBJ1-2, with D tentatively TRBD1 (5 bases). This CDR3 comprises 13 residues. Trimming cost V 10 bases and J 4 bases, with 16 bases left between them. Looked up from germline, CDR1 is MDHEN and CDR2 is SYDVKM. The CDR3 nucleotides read TGTGCCATCTCGGGGCTAGCTCCCTATGGCTACACCTTC. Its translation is CAISGLAPYGYTF.

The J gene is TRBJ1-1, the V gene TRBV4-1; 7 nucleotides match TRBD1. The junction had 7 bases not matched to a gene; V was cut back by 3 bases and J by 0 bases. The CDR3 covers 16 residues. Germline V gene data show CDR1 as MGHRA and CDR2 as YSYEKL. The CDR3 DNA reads TGCGCCAGCAGCCAGGGTTACAGGGGACTGAACACTGAAGCTTTCTTT. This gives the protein CASSQGYRGLNTEAFF.

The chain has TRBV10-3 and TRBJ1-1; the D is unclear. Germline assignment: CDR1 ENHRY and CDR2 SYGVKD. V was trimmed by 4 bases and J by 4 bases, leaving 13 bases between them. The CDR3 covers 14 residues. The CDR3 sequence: CAISANPSGTEAFF. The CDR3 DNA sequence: TGTGCCATCAGTGCCAACCCTTCGGGCACTGAAGCTTTCTTT.

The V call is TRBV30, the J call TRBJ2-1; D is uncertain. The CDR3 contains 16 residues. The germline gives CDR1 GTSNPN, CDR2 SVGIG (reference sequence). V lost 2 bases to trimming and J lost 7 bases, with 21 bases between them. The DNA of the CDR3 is TGTGCCTGGAGTAGGTGGGATAGGCTCCCGCATAATGAGCAGTTCTTC. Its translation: CAWSRWDRLPHNEQFF.

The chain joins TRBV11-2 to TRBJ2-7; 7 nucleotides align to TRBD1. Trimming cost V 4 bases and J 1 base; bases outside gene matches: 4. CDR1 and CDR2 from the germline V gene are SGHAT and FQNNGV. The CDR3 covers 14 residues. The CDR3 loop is CASSSWTGSYEQYF. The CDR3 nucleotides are TGTGCCAGCAGCTCCTGGACAGGTTCCTACGAGCAGTACTTC. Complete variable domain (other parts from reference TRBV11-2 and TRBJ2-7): EAGVAQSPRYKIIEKRQSVAFWCNPISGHATLYWYQQILGQGPKLLIQFQNNGVVDDSQLPKDRFSAERLKGVDSTLKIQPAKLEDSAVYLCASSSWTGSYEQYFGPGTRLTVT.

The DNA of the CDR3 is TGCGCCAGCAGCCCCGAGGGACTAGCGGGAGTCAATGAGCAGTTCTTC. Translation: CASSPEGLAGVNEQFF. The V call is TRBV5-1, the J call TRBJ2-1; 14 nucleotides align to TRBD2. Germline trimming cut 4 bases from V and 6 bases from J; bases unmatched to any gene: 6. This CDR3 has 16 amino acids. Germline CDR1 and CDR2: SGHRS and YFSETQ.

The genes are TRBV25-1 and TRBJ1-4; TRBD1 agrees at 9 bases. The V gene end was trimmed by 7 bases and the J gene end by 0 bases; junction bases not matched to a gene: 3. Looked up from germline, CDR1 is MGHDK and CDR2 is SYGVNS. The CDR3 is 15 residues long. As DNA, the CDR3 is TGTGCCAGCATGGACAGGGGCACAACTAATGAAAAACTGTTTTTT. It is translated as CASMDRGTTNEKLFF. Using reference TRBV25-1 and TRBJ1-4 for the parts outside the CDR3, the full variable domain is EADIYQTPRYLVIGTGKKITLECSQTMGHDKMYWYQQDPGMELHLIHYSYGVNSTEKGDLSSESTVSRIRTEHFPLTLESARPSHTSQYLCASMDRGTTNEKLFFGSGTQLSVL.

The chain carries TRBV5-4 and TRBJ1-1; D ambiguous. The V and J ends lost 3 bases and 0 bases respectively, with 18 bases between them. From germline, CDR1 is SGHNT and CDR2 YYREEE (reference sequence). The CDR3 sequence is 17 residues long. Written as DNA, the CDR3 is TGTGCCAGCAGCTCCCGGGCCCCCCGGTCCATGAACACTGAAGCTTTCTTT. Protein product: CASSSRAPRSMNTEAFF.

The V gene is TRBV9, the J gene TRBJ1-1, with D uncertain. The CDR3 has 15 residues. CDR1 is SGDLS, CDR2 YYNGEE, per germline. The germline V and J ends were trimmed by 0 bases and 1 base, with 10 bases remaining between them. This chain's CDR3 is CASSVGGSWNTEAFF. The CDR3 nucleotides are TGTGCCAGCAGCGTAGGGGGAAGTTGGAACACTGAAGCTTTCTTT.

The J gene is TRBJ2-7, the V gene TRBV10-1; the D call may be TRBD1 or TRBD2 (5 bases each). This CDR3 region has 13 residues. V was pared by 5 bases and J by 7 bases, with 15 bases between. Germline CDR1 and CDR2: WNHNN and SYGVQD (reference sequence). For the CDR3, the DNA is TGCGCCAGCAGTCCCCGGGACGCTTATGAGCAGTACTTC. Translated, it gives CASSPRDAYEQYF.

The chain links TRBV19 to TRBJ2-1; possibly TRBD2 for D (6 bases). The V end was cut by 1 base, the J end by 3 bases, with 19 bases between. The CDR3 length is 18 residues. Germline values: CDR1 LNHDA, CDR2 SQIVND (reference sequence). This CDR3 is CASSIGGLSGVIYNEQFF. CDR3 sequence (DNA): TGTGCCAGTAGTATAGGGGGCCTGTCGGGAGTAATCTACAATGAGCAGTTCTTC.

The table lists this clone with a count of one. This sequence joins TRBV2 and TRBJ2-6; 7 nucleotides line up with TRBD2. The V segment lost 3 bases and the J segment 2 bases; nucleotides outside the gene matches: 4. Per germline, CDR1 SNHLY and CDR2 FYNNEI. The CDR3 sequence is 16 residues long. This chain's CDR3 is CASSEGGPAGANVLTF. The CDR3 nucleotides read TGTGCCAGCAGTGAGGGAGGGCCAGCTGGGGCCAACGTCCTGACTTTC.